The T cell receptor (beta chain) under discussion was sequenced for a study of T-cell memory formation after mild COVID-19. Study details: TCR clusters mostly belonged to single donors.

Germline lookup yields CDR1 SGHNT and CDR2 YENEEA. V was shortened by 0 bases and J by 8 bases, with 15 bases between the two germline ends. The CDR3 length is 15 residues. TCRdb re-called the 5' RACE reads with MiXCR, one entry per CDR3 protein. Of over 45,000 distinct CDR3 sequences listed, approximately 9% were seen once; the top ten hold approximately 12%. The chain is built from TRBV11-3 and TRBJ2-3, with D tentatively TRBD2 (5 bases). Sequencing was performed on PBMCs or a T cell subset sorted from them (not recorded which). The sequence was obtained from an adult woman who had mild COVID-19 (a few samples of this study predate the infection). Cell type and time point are not known. This CDR3 reads CASSLDLWSAGTQYF. CDR3 in DNA: TGTGCCAGCAGCTTAGATCTCTGGTCCGCGGGTACGCAGTATTTT.